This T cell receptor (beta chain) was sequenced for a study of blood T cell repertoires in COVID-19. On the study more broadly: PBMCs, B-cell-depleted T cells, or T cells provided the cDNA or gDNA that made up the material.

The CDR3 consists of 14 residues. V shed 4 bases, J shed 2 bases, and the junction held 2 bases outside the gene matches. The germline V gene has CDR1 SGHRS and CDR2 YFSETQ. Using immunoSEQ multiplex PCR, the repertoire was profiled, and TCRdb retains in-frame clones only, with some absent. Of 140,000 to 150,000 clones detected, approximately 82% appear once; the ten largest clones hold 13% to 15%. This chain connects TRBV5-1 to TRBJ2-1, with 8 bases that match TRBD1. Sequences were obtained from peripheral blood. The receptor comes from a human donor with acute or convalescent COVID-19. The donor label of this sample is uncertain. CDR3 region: CASSLQGAYNEQFF. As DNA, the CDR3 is TGCGCCAGCAGCCTACAGGGGGCCTACAATGAGCAGTTCTTC. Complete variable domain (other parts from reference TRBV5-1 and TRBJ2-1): KAGVTQTPRYLIKTRGQQVTLSCSPISGHRSVSWYQQTPGQGLQFLFEYFSETQRNKGNFPGRFSGRQFSNSRSEMNVSTLELGDSALYLCASSLQGAYNEQFFGPGTRLTVL.